These T cell receptor beta chains were read from a single sample in a study of T cell responses to AZD1222 COVID-19 vaccine. TCRdb's table, derived via immunoSEQ multiplex PCR, lists solely in-frame clones and lacks some. The sample carries some 140,000 clones, 70% to 90% recorded once. The specimen comprised peripheral blood, sampled 28 days after the second dose of the MenACWY control vaccine. The origin of the receptors is an adult who received the MenACWY meningococcal vaccine as a control. The CDR3 runs from the conserved cysteine through the conserved F or W. The order of the fields is V gene, J gene, D gene, CDR3 protein, CDR3 DNA. The D gene is left open where the match is weak.

TRBV15	TRBJ1-1	.	CATSRGTYEAFF	TGTGCCACCAGCAGAGGGACTTATGAAGCTTTCTTT
TRBV24-1	TRBJ1-4	.	CATSDSPGTSTNEKLFF	TGTGCCACCAGTGATAGTCCCGGGACATCAACTAATGAAAAACTGTTTTTT
TRBV4-1	TRBJ1-2	.	CASSQPHRAGTYGYTF	TGCGCCAGCAGCCAACCTCACCGGGCAGGGACCTATGGCTACACCTTC
TRBV12-3/TRBV12-4	TRBJ2-3	.	CATATDTQYF	TGTGCCACCGCGACAGATACGCAGTATTTT
TRBV5-1	TRBJ2-2	TRBD2	CASSGLAGGDTGELFF	TGCGCCAGCAGCGGATTAGCGGGAGGGGACACCGGGGAGCTGTTTTTT
TRBV30	TRBJ1-2	TRBD1	CAWTRGAGGGYGYTF	TGTGCCTGGACCCGGGGCGCAGGGGGAGGCTATGGCTACACCTTC
TRBV2	TRBJ2-2	TRBD1	CASSGQGIANTGELFF	TGTGCCAGCAGCGGACAGGGAATAGCGAACACCGGGGAGCTGTTTTTT
TRBV9	TRBJ1-6	TRBD1	CASSPDLGQNSPLHF	TGTGCCAGCAGCCCGGATCTGGGACAGAATTCACCCCTCCACTTT
TRBV4-1	TRBJ2-2	.	CASSPIYTGELFF	TGCGCCAGCAGCCCGATCTACACCGGGGAGCTGTTTTTT
TRBV27	TRBJ2-5	TRBD2	CASSEGAGGRYQETQYF	TGTGCCAGCAGCGAGGGCGCGGGCGGGAGGTATCAAGAGACCCAGTACTTC
TRBV27	TRBJ2-7	.	CASRSSGALDYEQYF	TGTGCCAGCAGGTCCTCAGGTGCGCTTGACTACGAGCAGTACTTC
TRBV6-2/TRBV6-3	TRBJ2-7	.	CASSTLGTSGSYEQYF	TGTGCCAGCAGTACCTTAGGGACCTCCGGCTCCTACGAGCAGTACTTC